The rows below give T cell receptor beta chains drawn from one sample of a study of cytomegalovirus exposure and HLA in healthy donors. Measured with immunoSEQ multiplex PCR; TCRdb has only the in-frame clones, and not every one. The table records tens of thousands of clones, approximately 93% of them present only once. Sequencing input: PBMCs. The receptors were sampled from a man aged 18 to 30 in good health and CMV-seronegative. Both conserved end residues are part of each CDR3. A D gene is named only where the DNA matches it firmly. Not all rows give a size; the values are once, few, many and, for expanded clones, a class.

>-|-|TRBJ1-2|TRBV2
CASSDPSFGYTF
TGTGCCAGCAGTGATCCTTCCTTTGGCTACACCTTC
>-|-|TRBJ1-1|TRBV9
CASSVQDTEAFF
TGTGCCAGCAGCGTACAGGACACTGAAGCTTTCTTT
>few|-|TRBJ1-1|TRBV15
CATGRLNTEAFF
TGTGCCACCGGGAGACTGAACACTGAAGCTTTCTTT
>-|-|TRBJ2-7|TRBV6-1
CASSGRANLGEQYF
TGTGCCAGCAGTGGTAGAGCTAACCTAGGCGAGCAGTACTTC
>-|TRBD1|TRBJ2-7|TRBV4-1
CASSLQGQGRSYEQYF
TGCGCCAGCAGCCTACAGGGACAGGGTAGGTCGTACGAGCAGTACTTC
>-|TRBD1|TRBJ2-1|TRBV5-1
CASSRDGTGGYNEQFF
TGCGCCAGCAGCCGAGACGGGACAGGGGGCTACAATGAGCAGTTCTTC
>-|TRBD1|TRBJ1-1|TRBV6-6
CASIVRQGTEAFF
TGTGCCAGCATTGTTCGACAGGGCACTGAAGCTTTCTTT
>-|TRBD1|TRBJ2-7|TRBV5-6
CASSLGGTGRYEQYF
TGTGCCAGCAGCTTGGGGGGGACAGGGCGCTACGAGCAGTACTTC
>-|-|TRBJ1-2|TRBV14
CASSQVAQANYGYTF
TGTGCCAGCAGCCAAGTTGCGCAGGCTAACTATGGCTACACCTTC
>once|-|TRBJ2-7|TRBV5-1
CASSLAGGIFYEQYF
TGCGCCAGCAGCTTGGCCGGAGGGATTTTCTACGAGCAGTACTTC
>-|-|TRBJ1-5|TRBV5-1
CASSPQGGGNQPQHF
TGCGCCAGCAGCCCACAGGGCGGAGGCAATCAGCCCCAGCATTTT
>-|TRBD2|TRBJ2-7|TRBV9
CASSVSSGNAGYEQYF
TGTGCCAGCAGCGTGAGTAGCGGGAATGCTGGCTACGAGCAGTACTTC
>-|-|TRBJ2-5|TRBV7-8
CASSLVREQETQYF
TGTGCCAGCAGCTTAGTTCGGGAGCAAGAGACCCAGTACTTC
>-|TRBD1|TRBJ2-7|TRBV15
CATSRRRDRGYEQYF
TGTGCCACCAGCAGACGCCGGGACAGGGGTTACGAGCAGTACTTC
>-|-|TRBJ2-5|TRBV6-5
CASSYQQDRYQETQYF
TGTGCCAGCAGTTACCAACAGGACCGCTACCAAGAGACCCAGTACTTC
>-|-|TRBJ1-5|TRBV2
CASRGGGYSNQPQHF
TGTGCCAGCAGGGGCGGGGGGTATAGCAATCAGCCCCAGCATTTT
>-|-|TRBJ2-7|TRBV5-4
CASSLTGPPNYEQYF
TGTGCCAGCAGCTTGACAGGGCCTCCGAACTACGAGCAGTACTTC
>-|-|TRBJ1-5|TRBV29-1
CSVQQGGSQPQHF
TGCAGCGTACAACAGGGAGGGAGTCAGCCCCAGCATTTT
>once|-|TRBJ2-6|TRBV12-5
CASGLTGSGANVLTF
TGTGCTAGTGGTTTGACAGGTTCTGGGGCCAACGTCCTGACTTTC
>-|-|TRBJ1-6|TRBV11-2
CASSLGRPPGGRNSPLHF
TGTGCCAGCAGCTTAGGCCGCCCCCCGGGGGGGCGAAATTCACCCCTCCACTTT
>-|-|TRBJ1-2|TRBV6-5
CASSYSGPGVGYGYTF
TGTGCCAGCAGTTACTCCGGGCCAGGGGTTGGCTATGGCTACACCTTC
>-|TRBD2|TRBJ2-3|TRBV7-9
CASSARLAATTDTQYF
TGTGCCAGCAGCGCCCGACTAGCGGCGACCACAGATACGCAGTATTTT
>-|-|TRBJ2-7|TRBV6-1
CASRIGRGSYEQYF
TGTGCCAGCAGGATTGGAAGGGGCTCCTACGAGCAGTACTTC
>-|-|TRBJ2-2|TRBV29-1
CSGLTEGPGELFF
TGCAGCGGACTGACGGAGGGCCCCGGGGAGCTGTTTTTT
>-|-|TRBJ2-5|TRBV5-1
CASSFGVSETQYF
TGCGCCAGCAGCTTCGGGGTATCGGAGACCCAGTACTTC
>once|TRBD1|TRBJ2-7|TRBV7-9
CASRGTGRYEQYF
TGTGCCAGCAGGGGGACAGGGCGATACGAGCAGTACTTC
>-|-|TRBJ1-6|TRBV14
CASSQGNNSPLHF
TGTGCCAGCAGCCAGGGCAACAATTCACCCCTCCACTTT
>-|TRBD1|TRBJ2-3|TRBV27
CASSLRGPPPDTQYF
TGTGCCAGCAGTTTAAGGGGGCCCCCCCCAGATACGCAGTATTTT
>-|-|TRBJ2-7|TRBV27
CASSLRWPLRGLQSYEQYF
TGTGCCAGCAGTTTAAGATGGCCTTTGAGGGGACTTCAGTCCTACGAGCAGTACTTC
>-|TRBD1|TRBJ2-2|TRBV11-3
CASSVSTGTNTGELFF
TGTGCCAGCAGCGTATCGACAGGGACGAACACCGGGGAGCTGTTTTTT
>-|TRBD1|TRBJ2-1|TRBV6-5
CASSPGQGYNEQFF
TGTGCCAGCAGCCCGGGACAGGGCTACAATGAGCAGTTCTTC
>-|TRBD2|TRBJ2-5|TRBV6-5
CASSYGGVMGQETQYF
TGTGCCAGCAGTTACGGGGGGGTCATGGGCCAAGAGACCCAGTACTTC
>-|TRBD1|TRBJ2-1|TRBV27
CASTDRSNEQFF
TGTGCCAGCACGGACAGGAGCAATGAGCAGTTCTTC
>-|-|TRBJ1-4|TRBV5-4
CASSLFRANEKLFF
TGTGCCAGCAGCTTGTTCCGAGCTAATGAAAAACTGTTTTTT
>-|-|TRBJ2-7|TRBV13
CASSPRGPYEQYF
TGTGCCAGCAGCCCCCGCGGCCCCTACGAGCAGTACTTC
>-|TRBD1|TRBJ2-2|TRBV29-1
CSATDRAPGELFF
TGCAGCGCCACCGACAGGGCCCCCGGGGAGCTGTTTTTT
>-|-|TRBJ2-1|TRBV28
CASSFLNEQFF
TGTGCCAGCAGTTTTCTGAATGAGCAGTTCTTC
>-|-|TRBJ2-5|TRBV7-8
CASTYPSGGALETQYF
TGTGCCAGCACCTATCCGTCTGGGGGGGCTCTAGAGACCCAGTACTTC
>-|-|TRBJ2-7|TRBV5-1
CASSLGVSLVLYEQYF
TGCGCCAGCAGCTTGGGGGTTTCGCTAGTCCTCTACGAGCAGTACTTC
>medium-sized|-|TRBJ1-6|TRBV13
CASSLRGAGVSPLHF
TGTGCCAGCAGCTTACGGGGGGCAGGGGTGTCACCCCTCCACTTT
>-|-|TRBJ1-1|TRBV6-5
CASSVGTEAFF
TGTGCCAGCAGTGTCGGGACTGAAGCTTTCTTT
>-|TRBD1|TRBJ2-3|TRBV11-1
CASSFEGARGDTQYF
TGTGCCAGCAGCTTCGAGGGGGCGCGAGGAGATACGCAGTATTTT
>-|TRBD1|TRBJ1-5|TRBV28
CASSFRGRGSQPQHF
TGTGCCAGCAGTTTTAGGGGGCGGGGAAGTCAGCCCCAGCATTTT
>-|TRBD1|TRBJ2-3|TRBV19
CASSIPPSGTGGDTQYF
TGTGCCAGTAGTATTCCCCCATCCGGGACAGGGGGAGATACGCAGTATTTT
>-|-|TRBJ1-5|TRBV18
CASSPTGSQPQHF
TGTGCCAGCTCACCAACAGGGAGCCAGCCCCAGCATTTT
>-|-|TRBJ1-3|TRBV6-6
CASSYSREPSGNTIYF
TGTGCCAGCAGTTACTCGCGGGAACCCTCTGGAAACACCATATATTTT